The 12 T cell receptor beta chains presented below share a single source sample, sequenced in a study of siplizumab effects on memory and regulatory T cells. Assay: immunoSEQ multiplex PCR; the TCRdb copy retains only in-frame clones and omits some. This table has about 18,000 clones, about 40% appearing once. Cells of the mixed lymphocyte reaction were cocultured at 37 degrees C for six to seven days. Their cognate antigens are unknown. Sequenced sample: CFSE-low (dividing) CD4+ T cells sorted from an allogeneic mixed lymphocyte reaction. The source is a human donor in good health; the cells came from an allogeneic mixed lymphocyte reaction. Some clones in this sample may be carry-over from other donors' samples.

The chain carries TRBV4-1 and TRBJ2-2; the match to TRBD2 covers 11 bases. The CDR3 runs to 18 residues. The junction had 6 bases not matched to a gene; V was cut back by 1 base and J by 2 bases. Germline V lookup: CDR1 MGHRA, CDR2 YSYEKL. The CDR3 is CASSQVILAGANTGELFF. DNA for the CDR3: TGCGCCAGCAGCCAAGTTATACTAGCGGGGGCTAACACCGGGGAGCTGTTTTTT.

Many counts were recorded for this clone. This chain uses TRBV6-5 with TRBJ1-2; a weak D match, TRBD1 (5 bases). Trimming stripped 7 bases from V and 3 bases from J, with 15 bases between. This CDR3 spans 14 amino acids. The germline gives CDR1 MNHEY, CDR2 SVGAGI. The CDR3 reads CASTPGGRDYGYTF. The CDR3 region has the DNA TGTGCCAGCACCCCGGGGGGTCGTGACTATGGCTACACCTTC.

The chain employs TRBV6-6 and TRBJ2-7, with TRBD1 matching over 8 bases. Germline V gene data show CDR1 as MNHNY and CDR2 as SVGAGI (reference sequence). V lost 5 bases, J lost 2 bases, and 8 bases stayed unmatched. The CDR3 is 15 residues long. CDR3 DNA sequence: TGTGCCAGCAGTACCGCCGGGGACAGGCCCTACGAGCAGTACTTC. Protein sequence: CASSTAGDRPYEQYF.

This clone was detected many times. V gene TRBV7-9 combines with J gene TRBJ1-1; D gene uncertain. Between the trimmed V and J ends, which lost 4 bases and 8 bases, there was a span of 14 bases. The CDR3 totals 13 residues. CDR1 is SEHNR and CDR2 is FQNEAQ in the germline V gene (reference sequence). As DNA, the CDR3 is TGTGCCAGCAGCTCAAGGATTGGATGGGAAGCTTTCTTT. Translated, it gives CASSSRIGWEAFF.

This clone was counted a few times. V gene TRBV6-6 combines with J gene TRBJ1-3; 7 bases line up with TRBD1. The CDR3 sequence is 14 residues long. From germline, CDR1 is MNHNY and CDR2 SVGAGI (reference sequence). The V segment lost 2 bases and the J segment 2 bases; nucleotides outside the gene matches: 0. The CDR3 DNA sequence: TGTGCCAGCAGTTACGACAGGGCTGGAAACACCATATATTTT. It yields the protein CASSYDRAGNTIYF.

This clone was counted only a few times. The chain carries TRBV6-5 and TRBJ2-3, with 7 nucleotides matching TRBD1. Unmatched junction bases numbered 7, after V lost 4 bases and J lost 0 bases. The germline CDR1 and CDR2 sequences are MNHEY and SVGAGI. CDR3 length: 16 residues. CDR3 coding DNA: TGTGCCAGCAGTTTCGGACAGGCCGCCAGCACAGATACGCAGTATTTT. Its translation is CASSFGQAASTDTQYF.

The J gene is TRBJ2-5, the V gene TRBV10-3, with D unclear. The assigned J gene may be wrong: the sequence end matches TRBJ2-7 better. Germline CDR1 and CDR2: ENHRY and SYGVKD. The CDR3 has 16 amino acids. In nucleotides, the CDR3 is TGTGCCATCAGTGAGGGGATTTACACTTACTCCTACGAGCAGTACTTC. Translating gives CAISEGIYTYSYEQYF.

This clone was seen a few times. In DNA, the CDR3 is TGCGCCAGCAGCGCGCAACCAGGGGTGGAGACCCAGTACTTC. Protein: CASSAQPGVETQYF. J is TRBJ2-5 and V is TRBV4-1; D might be TRBD1 (6 bases). Trimming left V 5 bases short and J 5 bases short, with 15 bases between. Germline lookup yields CDR1 MGHRA and CDR2 YSYEKL. CDR3 length equals 14 residues.

This clone was seen a few times. The chain links TRBV5-1 to TRBJ1-2, with 7 bases identical to TRBD1. The CDR3 is 16 amino acids. Germline V lookup: CDR1 SGHRS, CDR2 YFSETQ. J lost 4 bases, V lost 1 base, and 10 bases had no gene match. This CDR3 reads CASSLIPGQAPYGYTF. CDR3 nucleotides: TGCGCCAGCAGCTTGATTCCCGGACAGGCCCCCTATGGCTACACCTTC.

The chain recombines TRBV2 with TRBJ2-1, with 8 bases lining up with TRBD2. CDR3 length equals 14 residues. The germline V gene encodes CDR1 SNHLY and CDR2 FYNNEI. Trimming removed 5 bases from V and 9 bases from J; junction bases left unmatched: 9. The CDR3 sequence: CASSLPGLGSEQFF. The CDR3 bases are TGTGCCAGCAGTCTGCCGGGACTAGGGAGTGAGCAGTTCTTC.

This clone was detected only once. The rearrangement uses TRBV7-8 and TRBJ2-1; 7 bases align to TRBD1. The CDR3 is 13 residues long. CDR1 and CDR2 (germline): SGHVS, FQNEAQ. The V segment lost 5 bases and the J segment 4 bases; nucleotides outside the gene matches: 2. CDR3 sequence (DNA): TGTGCCAGCAGCAGGGACAGTTACAATGAGCAGTTCTTC. Translation: CASSRDSYNEQFF.

The chain uses TRBV10-3 and TRBJ2-2; the match to TRBD2 covers 10 bases. With V trimmed by 5 bases and J by 0 bases, 0 bases remained unmatched. CDR1 ENHRY and CDR2 SYGVKD come from the germline V gene. The CDR3 consists of 15 residues. Written as DNA, the CDR3 is TGTGCCATCAGTACTAGCGGGACGAACACCGGGGAGCTGTTTTTT. Translating gives CAISTSGTNTGELFF.